The present T cell receptor beta chain was sequenced within a study of T-cell reconstitution after alpha-beta-depleted transplantation in children. The TCRbeta library was prepared with unique molecular identifiers. Each CDR3 protein gets one entry after TCRdb re-called the PCR reads with MiXCR. The table includes 300,000 to 400,000 distinct CDR3 sequences, under 20% detected once. The J segment lost 7 bases and the V segment lost 4 bases, leaving 10 bases of the junction unmatched. The CDR3 totals 14 residues. Germline V gene data show CDR1 as DFQATT and CDR2 as SNEGSKA (reference sequence). This sequence was found in a male patient under 10 years old who had a stem cell transplant for acute lymphoblastic leukemia, so the T cells may come from the graft donor. Material: PBMCs, mostly from graft donor cells, obtained 360 days after TCRalphabeta/CD19-depleted stem cell transplant. The chain links TRBV20-1 to TRBJ2-4; TRBD1 aligns across 7 bases. The DNA for the CDR3 is TGCAGTGCTACTCTGACAGGGCTTCCGAACATTCAGTACTTC. It yields the protein CSATLTGLPNIQYF.